Reported below is one T cell receptor (beta chain). Its antigen remains unknown. The entry originates in a study of post-analysis software for immune sequencing data. Study outcomes and limitations: In patients, TRBV5-6, TRBV5-1 and TRBV20-1 belonged to several TRBV segments found more frequently than in controls.

This CDR3 is 13 amino acids long. Germline assignment: CDR1 MNHNS and CDR2 SASEGT. Trimming took 3 bases from V and 5 from J, leaving 10 bases between them. Unique molecular identifiers were carried by the TCR beta cDNA libraries. Each CDR3 protein gets one entry after TCRdb re-called the PCR reads with MiXCR. This sample has hundreds of thousands of distinct CDR3 sequences; about 57% occur once, and the top ten carry around 4.5%. Input material: blood. The sequence was collected from a girl aged 5-17 years with multiple sclerosis. This chain links TRBV6-1 with TRBJ1-1; D gene uncertain. The CDR3 spells CASSDRAGTEAFF. In nucleotides, the CDR3 is TGTGCCAGCAGTGACCGGGCGGGGACTGAAGCTTTCTTT.